The following is a T cell receptor beta chain sequence with its context. The sample originates from a study of blood T cell repertoires in COVID-19. Study context: Whether acute or convalescent, the COVID-19 samples came from the United States, Italy and Spain.

Germline V gene sequence: CDR1 LGHDT, CDR2 YNNKEL (reference sequence). V shed 4 bases and J shed 7 bases, with 16 bases lying between them. The CDR3 totals 14 residues. Original analysis: Using reference gene primer amplification, nucleated cell counts were estimated. Produced via immunoSEQ multiplex PCR; TCRdb's table is partial and in-frame only. V and J calls and clone size are copied from that table; D and trimming were computed from the DNA. Among approximately 160,000 clones listed, around four fifths were seen once. Ages ranged from about 18 to 89 years, with residence in approximately 25 US areas.

Sequenced material: PBMCs or T cells enriched from blood (not recorded which). This chain links TRBV3-1 (or the pseudogene TRBV3-2) with TRBJ1-2; D is unresolved. The clonotype originates from a woman aged 45-59 years who had recovered from COVID-19. DNA for the CDR3: TGTGCCAGCAGCCCAAGCTCGGGGTGGGGTGGCTACACCTTC. This gives the protein CASSPSSGWGGYTF.